These 30 T cell receptor beta chains share one sample of origin, sequenced in a study of shared clonotypes between healthy human individuals (dated by TCRdb to about 2020). Library preparation employed the immunoSEQ multiplex PCR assay. TCRdb's version of the immuneACCESS table is confined to in-frame rearrangements and falls short of the full clone set. An unresolved V gene accounts for under half of the shortfall where checked; the remainder is of unknown origin. In this sample the table shows millions of clones, approximately 90% of which occur a single time. The ten largest clones add up to roughly 0.13% of the sample. The sample consisted of naive CD4+ T cells sorted from blood. The cell subset or site label for this specimen denotes: CD45RA+ positively selected. These receptors originate from a man younger than 30 in good health.

V gene TRBV7-8 combines with J gene TRBJ2-5; 8 positions agree with TRBD2. The CDR3 contains 16 residues. V was clipped by 1 base and J by 1 base; unmatched bases: 5. Germline CDR1 SGHVS, CDR2 FQNEAQ. CDR3 in DNA: TGTGCCAGCAGCTTAGGTCCAGCGGGGGTCCAAGAGACCCAGTACTTC. Translation gives CASSLGPAGVQETQYF.

The rearrangement joins TRBV2 to TRBJ2-7, with a tentative D call TRBD2 (6 bases). V lost 5 bases to trimming and J lost 1 base, with 12 bases between them. The CDR3 covers 14 residues. Germline V gives CDR1 SNHLY, CDR2 FYNNEI. DNA for the CDR3: TGTGCCAGCAGTCAACCGGGACTGTCCTACGAGCAGTACTTC. It yields the protein CASSQPGLSYEQYF.

The chain uses TRBV4-3 and TRBJ2-7, with D possibly being TRBD2 (6 bases). V was pared by 1 base and J by 3 bases, with 13 bases between. The CDR3 totals 15 residues. Germline assignment: CDR1 LGHNA and CDR2 YSLEER. CDR3 sequence reads: CASSQGVLANYEQYF. In DNA form, the CDR3 reads TGCGCCAGCAGCCAAGGGGTGCTAGCGAACTACGAGCAGTACTTC.

This chain uses TRBV4-1 with TRBJ2-7; 9 nucleotides align to TRBD1. The CDR3 totals 16 residues. CDR1 is MGHRA, CDR2 YSYEKL, per germline. V lost 0 bases and J lost 2; bases outside the gene matches: 5. CDR3 amino acids: CASSQEAGQGPYEQYF. For the CDR3, the DNA is TGCGCCAGCAGCCAAGAGGCGGGACAGGGTCCCTACGAGCAGTACTTC.

The V gene is TRBV7-2, the J gene TRBJ2-3; D remains unclear. The CDR3 runs to 15 residues. V was trimmed by 0 bases and J by 4 bases, leaving 11 bases between them. The V gene's germline CDR1 is SGHTA and CDR2 FQGNSA. CDR3 nucleotides: TGTGCCAGCAGCTTAGCGGGTACGCGAGCAGATACGCAGTATTTT. Its translation: CASSLAGTRADTQYF.

The V call is TRBV11-2, the J call TRBJ1-2; no firm D call. Trimming took 5 bases from V and 8 from J, leaving 18 bases between them. From germline, CDR1 is SGHAT and CDR2 FQNNGV. The CDR3 runs to 14 residues. CDR3 protein: CASSIRTQGEGYTF. The CDR3 DNA reads as TGTGCCAGCAGCATAAGAACCCAAGGTGAAGGCTACACCTTC.

The V and J genes are TRBV6-6 and TRBJ1-1; a possible D gene is TRBD1 (5 bases). This CDR3 spans 14 amino acids. The V gene lost 6 bases and the J gene lost 1 base, with 12 bases spanning the gap. Germline CDR1 and CDR2: MNHNY and SVGAGI (reference sequence). The CDR3 sequence: CASSPGLKNTEAFF. CDR3 sequence (DNA): TGTGCCAGCAGCCCGGGACTAAAGAACACTGAAGCTTTCTTT.

This chain joins TRBV28 and TRBJ1-2; possible D gene TRBD1, 6 bases. The CDR3 consists of 15 residues. Trimming left V 4 bases short and J 5 bases short, with 17 bases between. Germline assignment: CDR1 MDHEN and CDR2 SYDVKM. The CDR3 DNA follows: TGTGCCAGCAGTTCAACAACGACAGGCGGTTATGGCTACACCTTC. Amino acids: CASSSTTTGGYGYTF.

The chain joins TRBV27 to TRBJ2-7; 8 bases map to TRBD2. The germline V gene has CDR1 MNHEY and CDR2 SMNVEV (reference sequence). This CDR3 spans 16 amino acids. J was trimmed by 0 bases and V by 4 bases; bases with no gene match: 8. The CDR3, as DNA: TGTGCCAGCAGTTCGTTTGTTAGCGGGGACTCCTACGAGCAGTACTTC. Its protein product is CASSSFVSGDSYEQYF.

This rearrangement joins TRBV5-1 to TRBJ2-1; D gene unclear. With 0 bases removed from V and 9 bases from J, the gap between germline ends came to 10 bases. Looked up from germline, CDR1 is SGHRS and CDR2 is YFSETQ. The CDR3 is made up of 13 amino acids. The CDR3 loop is CASSLVPGTEQFF. The CDR3 DNA sequence: TGCGCCAGCAGCTTGGTCCCAGGTACTGAGCAGTTCTTC.

The chain has TRBV5-5 and TRBJ1-3, with D perhaps TRBD1 (5 bases). V was pared by 1 base and J by 0 bases, with 11 bases between. The CDR3 is 16 residues long. Germline assignment: CDR1 SGHKS and CDR2 YYEKEE (reference sequence). CDR3: CASSLTGPSSGNTIYF. CDR3 nucleotides: TGTGCCAGCAGCTTGACGGGACCCTCCTCTGGAAACACCATATATTTT. The whole variable domain, remainder taken from reference TRBV5-5 and TRBJ1-3, is DAGVTQSPTHLIKTRGQQVTLRCSPISGHKSVSWYQQVLGQGPQFIFQYYEKEERGRGNFPDRFSARQFPNYSSELNVNALLLGDSALYLCASSLTGPSSGNTIYFGEGSWLTVV.

V gene TRBV27 combines with J gene TRBJ1-4; 7 nucleotides align to TRBD1. The CDR3 runs 18 residues. Germline V CDR1 and CDR2: MNHEY, SMNVEV (reference sequence). The junction had 11 bases not matched to a gene; V was cut back by 2 bases and J by 2 bases. CDR3 region: CASSLAAGGLVTNEKLFF. CDR3 in DNA: TGTGCCAGCAGTTTAGCGGCAGGGGGTCTGGTCACTAATGAAAAACTGTTTTTT.

This clone has only one observation. This CDR3 is also generated by other DNA sequences in the sample. The V and J genes are TRBV5-1 and TRBJ2-6; no clear D. This CDR3 comprises 15 residues. The germline V gene has CDR1 SGHRS and CDR2 YFSETQ. Between the trimmed V and J ends, which lost 1 base and 0 bases, there was a span of 5 bases. The CDR3 reads CASSLSGSGANVLTF. For the CDR3, the DNA is TGCGCCAGCAGCTTGTCTGGCTCTGGGGCCAACGTCCTGACTTTC.

The chain links TRBV19 to TRBJ2-7; maybe TRBD2 (6 bases). Germline V gene data show CDR1 as LNHDA and CDR2 as SQIVND (reference sequence). Trimming cost V 10 bases and J 6 bases, with 13 bases left between them. The CDR3 runs 11 residues. For the CDR3, the DNA is TGTGCCACCTCTGGCGGGACCGAGCAGTACTTC. It translates to CATSGGTEQYF.

Comment on this clone: Other nucleotide sequences from this sample produce the same CDR3. The rearrangement uses TRBV5-1 and TRBJ2-5; 9 positions match TRBD1. The DNA end is a closer match to TRBJ2-7, so the J assignment may be wrong. CDR3 size: 13 residues. Germline V lookup: CDR1 SGHRS, CDR2 YFSETQ. The CDR3 spells CASSLGDRDEQYF. CDR3 bases: TGCGCCAGCAGCTTGGGGGACAGGGACGAGCAGTACTTC.

About this clone: Other DNA sequences of this sample code for an identical CDR3. The chain carries TRBV19 and TRBJ2-5, with D possibly TRBD2 on 6 matching bases. The CDR3 length is 13 residues. V was trimmed by 3 bases and J by 5 bases, leaving 10 bases between them. The germline V gene encodes CDR1 LNHDA and CDR2 SQIVND (reference sequence). DNA of the CDR3: TGTGCCAGTAGTATCGCGGGGTGGGAGACCCAGTACTTC. This sequence encodes CASSIAGWETQYF. The full variable domain, rest sourced from reference TRBV19 and TRBJ2-5, is DGGITQSPKYLFRKEGQNVTLSCEQNLNHDAMYWYRQDPGQGLRLIYYSQIVNDFQKGDIAEGYSVSREKKESFPLTVTSAQKNPTAFYLCASSIAGWETQYFGPGTRLLVL.

V and J are TRBV30 and TRBJ1-4, with TRBD1 matching 9 bases. Germline assignment: CDR1 GTSNPN and CDR2 SVGIG (reference sequence). The CDR3 contains 15 residues. V was pared by 0 bases and J by 7 bases, with 6 bases of the junction left unmatched. The DNA of the CDR3 is TGTGCCTGGAGTGTAAGACAGGGGGGGAGTGAAAAACTGTTTTTT. It codes for CAWSVRQGGSEKLFF. The full variable domain, its missing parts supplied by reference TRBV30 and TRBJ1-4, is SQTIHQWPATLVQPVGSPLSLECTVEGTSNPNLYWYRQAAGRGLQLLFYSVGIGQISSEVPQNLSASRPQDRQFILSSKKLLLSDSGFYLCAWSVRQGGSEKLFFGSGTQLSVL.

The chain employs TRBV10-3 and TRBJ2-5; 9 nucleotides line up with TRBD2. Per germline, CDR1 ENHRY and CDR2 SYGVKD. This CDR3 has 18 amino acids. The V and J ends lost 0 bases and 4 bases, in that order; junction bases with no gene match: 12. The CDR3 loop is CAISESIAGERYGETQYF. CDR3 in DNA: TGTGCCATCAGTGAGTCGATAGCGGGAGAGCGGTATGGAGAGACCCAGTACTTC.

This chain connects TRBV5-3 to TRBJ1-4; 8 bases are shared with TRBD1. TRBV5-3 is filed as an ORF, its function uncertain. The CDR3 extends over 13 amino acids. V shed 7 bases and J 8 bases; nucleotides not matched to a gene: 7. The CDR3 loop is CARDTGGWEKLFF. The CDR3 region has the DNA TGTGCCAGAGATACAGGGGGGTGGGAAAAACTGTTTTTT.

With regard to this clone: Other DNA sequences in the same sample also yield this CDR3. The chain carries TRBV10-1 and TRBJ2-3; 7 nucleotides align to TRBD2. Germline values: CDR1 WNHNN, CDR2 SYGVQD (reference sequence). The CDR3 runs 14 residues. With 4 bases clipped from V and 2 bases from J, the junction kept 3 bases outside the gene matches. CDR3 protein: CASSVGLSTDTQYF. The CDR3 bases are TGCGCCAGCAGTGTGGGACTATCCACAGATACGCAGTATTTT.

The V and J genes are TRBV5-4 and TRBJ1-2; TRBD1 matches 8 bases. Germline trimming cut 4 bases from V and 7 bases from J; bases unmatched to any gene: 6. Germline V gives CDR1 SGHNT, CDR2 YYREEE (reference sequence). This CDR3 has 13 amino acids. The CDR3 region has the DNA TGTGCCAGCAGCCAGGACAGGGTCGGTGGCTACACCTTC. Translation: CASSQDRVGGYTF.

This clone has more than one count but fewer than ten. The J gene is TRBJ2-2, the V gene TRBV5-1; TRBD1 is a possible D gene (5 bases). Germline CDR1 is SGHRS and CDR2 is YFSETQ. Trimming took off 4 bases at V and 6 bases at J, with 7 bases between the two ends. The CDR3 sequence is 12 residues long. The CDR3 DNA reads TGCGCCAGCAGCGCAGGGCCCGGGGAGCTGTTTTTT. This sequence encodes CASSAGPGELFF.

This chain uses TRBV30 with TRBJ1-5, with 9 nucleotides matching TRBD1. Losses at the gene ends were 6 bases for V and 4 bases for J; bases not matched to a gene: 10. Germline CDR1 is GTSNPN and CDR2 is SVGIG (reference sequence). This CDR3 comprises 15 residues. CDR3 in amino acids: CACSLRQGENQPQHF. The CDR3 DNA follows: TGTGCCTGCTCCCTCCGACAGGGGGAAAATCAGCCCCAGCATTTT.

The chain employs TRBV28 and TRBJ1-2; D is possibly TRBD1 (5 bases). The CDR3 totals 13 residues. The V and J ends lost 5 bases and 4 bases respectively, with 11 bases between them. The germline V gene encodes CDR1 MDHEN and CDR2 SYDVKM. The CDR3 reads CASSPRDRYGYTF. CDR3 in DNA: TGTGCCAGCAGTCCCCGGGACCGCTATGGCTACACCTTC.

The table lists this clone with a count of one. The chain uses TRBV27 and TRBJ2-3; 7 bases are shared with TRBD1. This CDR3 spans 15 amino acids. Germline V gene sequence: CDR1 MNHEY, CDR2 SMNVEV (reference sequence). The V gene end was trimmed by 4 bases and the J gene end by 2 bases; junction bases not matched to a gene: 6. In DNA form, the CDR3 reads TGTGCCAGCAGTTCCCGGACAGGAAACACAGATACGCAGTATTTT. This encodes CASSSRTGNTDTQYF.

The rearrangement uses TRBV19 and TRBJ1-5, with D uncertain. Trimming left V 1 base short and J 2 bases short, with 12 bases between. This CDR3 has 16 amino acids. Germline CDR1 reads LNHDA; CDR2 reads SQIVND (reference sequence). This CDR3 reads CASSIVQSVGNQPQHF. Written as DNA, the CDR3 is TGTGCCAGTAGTATAGTACAGTCGGTTGGCAATCAGCCCCAGCATTTT.

This clone was observed once. The chain links TRBV5-1 to TRBJ2-3; D unresolved. V was cut by 1 base and J by 6 bases, with 6 bases left in between. The CDR3 loop spans 12 amino acids. CDR1 SGHRS and CDR2 YFSETQ come from the germline V gene. For the CDR3, the DNA is TGCGCCAGCAGCTTGCTTTTTGATACGCAGTATTTT. Amino acids: CASSLLFDTQYF.

This clone was detected only a few times. The chain links TRBV19 to TRBJ1-6; D is unresolved. The CDR3 covers 14 residues. Germline V lookup: CDR1 LNHDA, CDR2 SQIVND (reference sequence). V lost 6 bases, J lost 6 bases, and 12 bases lay in between. The DNA for the CDR3 is TGTGCCAGTAGCCTCCTTCAACGTAATTCACCCCTCCACTTT. Translated, it gives CASSLLQRNSPLHF.

The rearrangement joins TRBV4-1 to TRBJ2-2; D ambiguous. Germline lookup yields CDR1 MGHRA and CDR2 YSYEKL. CDR3 length: 17 amino acids. The germline V and J ends were trimmed by 0 bases and 0 bases, with 11 bases remaining between them. CDR3 sequence: CASSQEVPLANTGELFF. In DNA form, the CDR3 reads TGCGCCAGCAGCCAAGAAGTTCCTCTCGCGAACACCGGGGAGCTGTTTTTT.

The rearrangement joins TRBV5-6 to TRBJ2-7; 7 bases agree with TRBD2. V trimming: 4 bases; J trimming: 3 bases; junction bases outside the gene matches: 13. The CDR3 covers 16 residues. Germline V lookup: CDR1 SGHDT, CDR2 YYEEEE. CDR3 sequence: CASSRLVTSPHYEQYF. The CDR3 nucleotides are TGTGCCAGCAGCCGTTTGGTGACTAGCCCCCACTACGAGCAGTACTTC.